Listed below are T cell receptor beta chains from one sample, sequenced in a study of cytomegalovirus exposure and HLA in healthy donors. Sequenced by immunoSEQ multiplex PCR; TCRdb stores in-frame clones only, minus some. Of 150,000 or so clones in the sample, about 88% are singletons; the top ten hold 20% to 25%. The sample comprised PBMCs. These receptors all stem from a man younger than 35 in good health and CMV-seropositive. Each CDR3 is given with its conserved first and last residue. A D gene is named only where the DNA matches it firmly. Rows give clone size only sometimes, using once, few, many, or a class for an expanded clone.

D gene: TRBD1
J gene: TRBJ1-1
clone size: -
V gene: TRBV30
CDR3 DNA: TGTGCCTGGAGTTTAAACAGGGGGCAAGGCACTGAAGCTTTCTTT
CDR3 protein: CAWSLNRGQGTEAFF

D gene: -
J gene: TRBJ2-7
clone size: -
V gene: TRBV25-1
CDR3 DNA: TGTGCCCTGGCTGGCGGGGAGCGGGAGCAGTACTTC
CDR3 protein: CALAGGEREQYF

D gene: -
J gene: TRBJ1-1
clone size: -
V gene: TRBV11-1
CDR3 DNA: TGTGCCAGCAGCCCCCGGGGGGAGAAGGGAGCTTTCTTT
CDR3 protein: CASSPRGEKGAFF

D gene: -
J gene: TRBJ1-1
clone size: -
V gene: TRBV7-2
CDR3 DNA: TGTGCCAGCAGCCCCCGTGGAGGGGAGCTTGAAGCTTTCTTT
CDR3 protein: CASSPRGGELEAFF

D gene: TRBD1
J gene: TRBJ2-7
clone size: -
V gene: TRBV6-1
CDR3 DNA: TGTGCCAGCAACACCGGGACAGGGGGTATAAGCGAGCAGTACTTC
CDR3 protein: CASNTGTGGISEQYF

D gene: TRBD2
J gene: TRBJ2-7
clone size: -
V gene: TRBV7-2
CDR3 DNA: TGTGCCAGCAGCTTACGGGCTAGCGGGTCCTACGAGCAGTACTTC
CDR3 protein: CASSLRASGSYEQYF

D gene: TRBD1
J gene: TRBJ1-1
clone size: -
V gene: TRBV7-8
CDR3 DNA: TGTGCCAGCAGCGGGCGGGACAGCCCGAACACTGAAGCTTTCTTT
CDR3 protein: CASSGRDSPNTEAFF

D gene: -
J gene: TRBJ1-4
clone size: -
V gene: TRBV5-6
CDR3 DNA: TGTGCCAGCAGCTTGGCCGGAGGAGCAACTAATGAAAAACTGTTTTTT
CDR3 protein: CASSLAGGATNEKLFF

D gene: -
J gene: TRBJ2-1
clone size: -
V gene: TRBV5-6
CDR3 DNA: TGTGCCAGCAGCTTGGTGGGAGCCCAAAACAATGAGCAGTTCTTC
CDR3 protein: CASSLVGAQNNEQFF

D gene: -
J gene: TRBJ2-3
clone size: -
V gene: TRBV6-4
CDR3 DNA: TGTGCCAGCAGTCTCCGGGACATGACAGATACGCAGTATTTT
CDR3 protein: CASSLRDMTDTQYF

D gene: -
J gene: TRBJ2-3
clone size: -
V gene: TRBV6-5
CDR3 DNA: TGTGCCAGCAGTTACGGCTTAGAGGACAGTCAGTATTTT
CDR3 protein: CASSYGLEDSQYF

D gene: -
J gene: TRBJ2-7
clone size: -
V gene: TRBV6-5
CDR3 DNA: TGTGCCAGCAGTTACTCAGAGGGTCAGAACGAGCAGTACTTC
CDR3 protein: CASSYSEGQNEQYF

D gene: TRBD2
J gene: TRBJ2-3
clone size: -
V gene: TRBV7-2
CDR3 DNA: TGTGCCAGCAGGTTTAGCGGGAGCTCAGATACGCAGTATTTT
CDR3 protein: CASRFSGSSDTQYF

D gene: TRBD2
J gene: TRBJ2-5
clone size: -
V gene: TRBV5-4
CDR3 DNA: TGTGCCAGCAGCTTGGCCAGGTATAGCGGGGGGGCCGCCGTGGAGACCCAGTACTTC
CDR3 protein: CASSLARYSGGAAVETQYF

D gene: TRBD1
J gene: TRBJ2-7
clone size: -
V gene: TRBV4-2
CDR3 DNA: TGTGCCAGCAGCCAAGAGGGGGACAGGGGGGACGAGCAGTACTTC
CDR3 protein: CASSQEGDRGDEQYF

D gene: TRBD2
J gene: TRBJ2-5
clone size: -
V gene: TRBV13
CDR3 DNA: TGTGCCAGCAGCCATGGACTAGCGGGGCGCCAAAAAGAGACCCAGTACTTC
CDR3 protein: CASSHGLAGRQKETQYF

D gene: -
J gene: TRBJ2-7
clone size: -
V gene: TRBV7-2
CDR3 DNA: TGTGCCAGCAGCCCAAAAAAAGGGGGAGGGCTGCCCTACGAGCAGTACTTC
CDR3 protein: CASSPKKGGGLPYEQYF

D gene: TRBD2
J gene: TRBJ2-7
clone size: -
V gene: TRBV9
CDR3 DNA: TGTGCCAGCAGCGTAGGTAGCGGGAAAGGCGAGCAGTACTTC
CDR3 protein: CASSVGSGKGEQYF

D gene: -
J gene: TRBJ2-3
clone size: -
V gene: TRBV2
CDR3 DNA: TGTGCCAGCAGCTTGGTCCTAGAATTCGGTGCAGATACGCAGTATTTT
CDR3 protein: CASSLVLEFGADTQYF

D gene: -
J gene: TRBJ1-1
clone size: -
V gene: TRBV5-4
CDR3 DNA: TGTGCCAGCAGCTTGTACGGGCAGGGCGGTCGGACTGAAGCTTTCTTT
CDR3 protein: CASSLYGQGGRTEAFF

D gene: -
J gene: TRBJ1-1
clone size: -
V gene: TRBV6-4
CDR3 DNA: TGTGCCAGCAGTGACAAAGGAGGCACTGAAGCTTTCTTT
CDR3 protein: CASSDKGGTEAFF

D gene: TRBD1
J gene: TRBJ2-1
clone size: -
V gene: TRBV5-4
CDR3 DNA: TGTGCCAGCAGCGGGGACAGGGTAAATGAGCAGTTCTTC
CDR3 protein: CASSGDRVNEQFF

D gene: TRBD1
J gene: TRBJ2-1
clone size: -
V gene: TRBV11-3
CDR3 DNA: TGTGCCAGCAGCGCCAGGACAGGGATCGATGAGCAGTTCTTC
CDR3 protein: CASSARTGIDEQFF

D gene: TRBD1
J gene: TRBJ2-2
clone size: -
V gene: TRBV6-5
CDR3 DNA: TGTGCCAGCAGTTACTTGACAGGGTCCGGGGAGCTGTTTTTT
CDR3 protein: CASSYLTGSGELFF

D gene: -
J gene: TRBJ1-5
clone size: -
V gene: TRBV7-8
CDR3 DNA: TGTGCCAGCTTGGAGGGGGGGTATCAGCCCCAGCATTTT
CDR3 protein: CASLEGGYQPQHF

D gene: -
J gene: TRBJ1-1
clone size: -
V gene: TRBV7-6
CDR3 DNA: TGTGCCAGCAGACCGGGTACCGGGTTGAACACTGAAGCTTTCTTT
CDR3 protein: CASRPGTGLNTEAFF

D gene: -
J gene: TRBJ1-2
clone size: -
V gene: TRBV27
CDR3 DNA: TGTGCCAGCAGTTTATCGGGGGGGTCTGGGGGGCATCGGTCTAAATCCTTC
CDR3 protein: CASSLSGGSGGHRSKSF

D gene: -
J gene: TRBJ1-5
clone size: -
V gene: TRBV30
CDR3 DNA: TGTGCCTGGAGTGTACCGGGTCAGCCCCAGCATTTT
CDR3 protein: CAWSVPGQPQHF

D gene: TRBD1
J gene: TRBJ2-7
clone size: once
V gene: TRBV7-8
CDR3 DNA: TGTGCCAGCAGCCACGGGACAGCCACCTACGAGCAGTACTTC
CDR3 protein: CASSHGTATYEQYF

D gene: TRBD2
J gene: TRBJ2-1
clone size: -
V gene: TRBV9
CDR3 DNA: TGTGCCAGCAGCGGGAGACTAGCCCATGAGCAGTTCTTC
CDR3 protein: CASSGRLAHEQFF

D gene: TRBD1
J gene: TRBJ1-5
clone size: -
V gene: TRBV6-5
CDR3 DNA: TGTGCCAGCAGTTACTCGGGGACAGGCAATCAGCCCCAGCATTTT
CDR3 protein: CASSYSGTGNQPQHF

D gene: -
J gene: TRBJ1-1
clone size: -
V gene: TRBV5-4
CDR3 DNA: TGTGCCAGCAGTCCCGGGGGGGTGAACACTGAAGCTTTCTTT
CDR3 protein: CASSPGGVNTEAFF

D gene: TRBD1
J gene: TRBJ1-4
clone size: -
V gene: TRBV7-9
CDR3 DNA: TGTGCCAGCAGCTTAGCGCAGGGGGCGACTAATGAAAAACTGTTTTTT
CDR3 protein: CASSLAQGATNEKLFF

D gene: -
J gene: TRBJ1-2
clone size: -
V gene: TRBV5-1
CDR3 DNA: TGCGCCAGCAGCCCAGACAGTGTCTCTATGGGCTACACCTTC
CDR3 protein: CASSPDSVSMGYTF

D gene: TRBD2
J gene: TRBJ2-7
clone size: -
V gene: TRBV18
CDR3 DNA: TGTGCCAGCTCACCCTTGACTAGCGGGGAGCAGTACTTC
CDR3 protein: CASSPLTSGEQYF

D gene: TRBD1
J gene: TRBJ2-5
clone size: few
V gene: TRBV14
CDR3 DNA: TGTGCCAGCAGCCAAGGGCGACAGGGGCCGGAGACCCAGTACTTC
CDR3 protein: CASSQGRQGPETQYF

D gene: -
J gene: TRBJ2-2
clone size: -
V gene: TRBV4-3
CDR3 DNA: TGCGCCAGCAGCCCCCAATATGGGGGCGCTGAAACCGGGGAGCTGTTTTTT
CDR3 protein: CASSPQYGGAETGELFF

D gene: TRBD1
J gene: TRBJ1-2
clone size: -
V gene: TRBV7-9
CDR3 DNA: TGTGCCAGCAGCTTAGCGTCGGGACAGGGTTTCAGGGGCTACACCTTC
CDR3 protein: CASSLASGQGFRGYTF

D gene: TRBD1
J gene: TRBJ2-5
clone size: once
V gene: TRBV7-9
CDR3 DNA: TGTGCCAGCAGTTCCGGGGGGACAGGGGAGACCCAGTACTTC
CDR3 protein: CASSSGGTGETQYF

D gene: -
J gene: TRBJ2-6
clone size: -
V gene: TRBV27
CDR3 DNA: TGTGCCAGCAGGCCAGGACTATCTGGGGCCAACGTCCTGACTTTC
CDR3 protein: CASRPGLSGANVLTF

D gene: -
J gene: TRBJ2-5
clone size: -
V gene: TRBV29-1
CDR3 DNA: TGCAGCGTTCAGGAGCAGGGCCAAGAGACCCAGTACTTC
CDR3 protein: CSVQEQGQETQYF

D gene: -
J gene: TRBJ1-1
clone size: -
V gene: TRBV7-2
CDR3 DNA: TGTGCCAGCAGCTTACAGGGAAGGGGTCTAGGTGCTTTCTTT
CDR3 protein: CASSLQGRGLGAFF

D gene: TRBD2
J gene: TRBJ2-7
clone size: -
V gene: TRBV28
CDR3 DNA: TGTGCCAGCTGGGGGTCGGCTAGCGGGAGGAATGCCTACGAGCAGTACTTC
CDR3 protein: CASWGSASGRNAYEQYF

D gene: -
J gene: TRBJ1-5
clone size: -
V gene: TRBV15
CDR3 DNA: TGTGCCACCAGCAGAGACCAACAGGGTAGTCAGCCCCAGCATTTT
CDR3 protein: CATSRDQQGSQPQHF

D gene: -
J gene: TRBJ1-4
clone size: -
V gene: TRBV5-1
CDR3 DNA: TGCGCCAGCAGCACACGGACGGTCGGAGGGATTAATGAAAAACTGTTTTTT
CDR3 protein: CASSTRTVGGINEKLFF

D gene: -
J gene: TRBJ1-2
clone size: once
V gene: TRBV6-6
CDR3 DNA: TGTGCCAGCAGTTCGAACTATGGCTACACCTTC
CDR3 protein: CASSSNYGYTF